A single sample gave rise to the 32 T cell receptor beta chains below, sequenced in a study of control samples from healthy donors and cancer patients. TCRdb keeps only in-frame clones here, not all; method: immunoSEQ multiplex PCR. This table holds about 140,000 clones, approximately 86% found once. The material sequenced was blood. These receptors all come from a man aged 18 to 30 in good health.

This rearrangement joins TRBV29-1 to TRBJ2-3; no definite D call. Per germline, CDR1 SQVTM and CDR2 ANQGSEA. V was cut by 7 bases and J by 7 bases, with 18 bases left in between. The CDR3 is made up of 13 amino acids. CDR3 sequence (DNA): TGCAGCGGAGAACTGGGCCCTTCGAATACGCAGTATTTT. Its protein product is CSGELGPSNTQYF.

The chain has TRBV12-3 or TRBV12-4 and TRBJ1-5; no clear D. Trimming removed 3 bases at V and 3 bases at J, with 6 bases between. The CDR3 has 13 residues. This CDR3 reads CASSFIYNQPQHF. CDR3 bases: TGTGCCAGCAGTTTTATCTACAATCAGCCCCAGCATTTT.

This clone was counted a single time. The rearrangement links TRBV13 to TRBJ1-1, with 7 bases fitting TRBD1. Germline V gene sequence: CDR1 PRHDT, CDR2 FYEKMQ (reference sequence). There are 14 residues in the CDR3. The ends lost 4 bases at V and 1 base at J; junction bases unmatched: 3. CDR3 loop: CASSSRGENTEAFF. CDR3 bases: TGTGCCAGCAGCTCCAGGGGGGAGAACACTGAAGCTTTCTTT.

CDR3: CASRPFSDLNTEAFF. CDR3 DNA sequence: TGTGCCAGCCGTCCTTTCAGCGATTTGAACACTGAAGCTTTCTTT. The rearrangement joins TRBV6-5 to TRBJ1-1; D unclear. CDR1 and CDR2 from the germline V gene are MNHEY and SVGAGI. V was cut by 8 bases and J by 0 bases, with 16 bases left in between. This CDR3 region has 15 residues.

The chain has TRBV28 and TRBJ1-4; tentatively, D is TRBD1 (5 bases). Trimming took off 3 bases at V and 6 bases at J, with 8 bases between the two ends. The CDR3 sequence is 13 residues long. Germline CDR1 and CDR2: MDHEN and SYDVKM. This CDR3 reads CASSFQGDEKLFF. The CDR3 DNA follows: TGTGCCAGCAGTTTCCAGGGAGATGAAAAACTGTTTTTT.

The gene calls are TRBV12-3 or TRBV12-4 and TRBJ2-1, with D unclear. Trimming removed 3 bases from V and 7 bases from J, with 10 bases in between. This CDR3 has 13 amino acids. In DNA, the CDR3 is TGTGCCAGCAGTTTCAGTACTGGGAATGAGCAGTTCTTC. Its protein product is CASSFSTGNEQFF.

The chain is built from TRBV28 and TRBJ1-1; D gene unclear. CDR3 length: 12 residues. Per the germline V gene, CDR1 is MDHEN and CDR2 is SYDVKM. The DNA of the CDR3 is TGTGCTGCGGGGTGGATGAACACTGAAGCTTTCTTT. Translating it yields CAAGWMNTEAFF. Based on the CDR3 plus reference TRBV28 and TRBJ1-1, the full variable domain is DVKVTQSSRYLVKRTGEKVFLECVQDMDHENMFWYRQDPGLGLRLIYFSYDVKMKEKGDIPEGYSVSREKKERFSLILESASTNQTSMYLCAAGWMNTEAFFGQGTRLTVV.

The chain uses TRBV5-1 and TRBJ2-7; D assignment may be TRBD1 or TRBD2 (5 bases each). Germline loops: CDR1 SGHRS, CDR2 YFSETQ. The CDR3 is made up of 16 amino acids. V was pared by 0 bases and J by 4 bases, with 17 bases between. The CDR3 region is CASSLASGTGSYEQYF. CDR3 bases: TGCGCCAGCAGCTTGGCTTCCGGGACGGGGTCTTACGAGCAGTACTTC.

The V and J genes are TRBV5-1 and TRBJ2-3; TRBD1 is a possible D gene (6 bases). The V and J ends lost 7 bases and 3 bases respectively, with 15 bases between them. Germline V lookup: CDR1 SGHRS, CDR2 YFSETQ. CDR3 size: 14 residues. CDR3 DNA sequence: TGCGCCAGCCATGTTAGGGGGTCAACAGATACGCAGTATTTT. This sequence encodes CASHVRGSTDTQYF.

This chain joins TRBV27 and TRBJ1-2; 7 nucleotides agree with TRBD1. Germline V gene sequence: CDR1 MNHEY, CDR2 SMNVEV (reference sequence). Trimming removed 6 bases from V and 9 bases from J; junction bases left unmatched: 10. The CDR3 contains 13 residues. The CDR3 sequence: CASSQRQGTSYTF. DNA of the CDR3: TGTGCCAGCAGCCAGAGACAGGGTACGAGCTACACCTTC.

The V call is TRBV5-4, the J call TRBJ1-4; D is possibly TRBD1 (6 bases). Germline V gene data show CDR1 as SGHNT and CDR2 as YYREEE (reference sequence). Between the trimmed V and J ends, which lost 4 bases and 4 bases, there was a span of 14 bases. This CDR3 contains 15 residues. CDR3 region: CASSPGTSFNEKLFF. As DNA, the CDR3 is TGTGCCAGCAGCCCGGGGACATCCTTTAATGAAAAACTGTTTTTT.

The chain uses TRBV7-2 and TRBJ1-2; the D is unclear. This CDR3 comprises 14 residues. CDR1 SGHTA and CDR2 FQGNSA come from the germline V gene. V shed 5 bases and J shed 2 bases, with 12 bases lying between them. The CDR3 loop is CASSPQRGNYGYTF. The CDR3 DNA is TGTGCCAGCAGCCCCCAACGGGGAAACTATGGCTACACCTTC.

This chain joins TRBV28 and TRBJ1-3; perhaps TRBD1 as D (5 bases). Germline-derived CDR1 and CDR2 are MDHEN and SYDVKM. The CDR3 is 13 amino acids. Trimming pared 3 bases from V and 4 bases from J, leaving 7 bases between. The CDR3: CASSLGTGNTIYF. CDR3 nucleotides: TGTGCCAGCAGTTTGGGGACGGGAAACACCATATATTTT.

The chain employs TRBV18 and TRBJ2-7; a weak D match, TRBD1 (6 bases). Trimming cost V 3 bases and J 0 bases, with 12 bases left between them. Germline values: CDR1 KGHSH, CDR2 LQKENI. CDR3 size: 15 residues. CDR3 in amino acids: CASSPVQGPSYEQYF. CDR3 DNA sequence: TGTGCCAGCTCACCCGTACAGGGTCCCTCCTACGAGCAGTACTTC.

J is TRBJ2-7 and V is TRBV3-1 (or the pseudogene TRBV3-2); D perhaps matches TRBD1 (6 bases). Germline values: CDR1 LGHDT, CDR2 YNNKEL (reference sequence). The CDR3 runs to 15 residues. With 1 base removed from V and 3 bases from J, the gap between germline ends came to 13 bases. CDR3 DNA: TGTGCCAGCAGCCAAGCTCAGGGGCCCAACTACGAGCAGTACTTC. Amino acids: CASSQAQGPNYEQYF.

This sequence joins TRBV24-1 and TRBJ2-1, with TRBD1 identical over 7 bases. V shed 0 bases, J shed 2 bases, and the junction held 3 bases outside the gene matches. CDR1 KGHDR and CDR2 SFDVKD come from the germline V gene. The CDR3 extends over 16 amino acids. The CDR3 here is CATSDLEQGTYNEQFF. CDR3 bases: TGTGCCACCAGTGATTTGGAACAGGGGACCTACAATGAGCAGTTCTTC.

The CDR3 protein is CASSLPRGLDRFMETQYF. In DNA, the CDR3 is TGTGCCAGCAGCTTGCCCAGGGGACTCGACCGCTTTATGGAGACCCAGTACTTC. This sequence joins TRBV5-6 and TRBJ2-5, with D perhaps assigned TRBD1 or TRBD2 (6 bases each). V was clipped by 1 base and J by 5 bases, with 24 bases between them. Per germline, CDR1 SGHDT and CDR2 YYEEEE. The CDR3 totals 18 residues.

This chain links TRBV6-6 with TRBJ2-1, with 10 positions matching TRBD1. J gave up 8 bases and V 0 bases, and 4 bases lay outside the gene matches. Germline V lookup: CDR1 MNHNY, CDR2 SVGAGI (reference sequence). There are 15 residues in the CDR3. This chain's CDR3 is CASSYSTGGFDEQFF. CDR3 DNA sequence: TGTGCCAGCAGTTACTCGACAGGGGGCTTCGATGAGCAGTTCTTC.

This clone has only one observation. CDR3 region: CASSLVSGSYEQYF. CDR3 DNA sequence: TGTGCCAGCAGTCTGGTCTCAGGCTCCTACGAGCAGTACTTC. The chain couples TRBV27 to TRBJ2-7; D gene uncertain. In germline, CDR1 is MNHEY, CDR2 SMNVEV (reference sequence). This CDR3 comprises 14 residues. Trimming took 5 bases from V and 0 from J, leaving 11 bases between them.

The chain links TRBV7-9 to TRBJ2-5; tentative D call: TRBD2 (5 bases). Germline V gene lookup returns CDR1 SEHNR and CDR2 FQNEAQ (reference sequence). V was pared by 1 base and J by 3 bases, with 15 bases between. The CDR3 spans 16 residues. The DNA of the CDR3 is TGTGCCAGCAGCTTAGTTGGTTTGACGGAGGAAGAGACCCAGTACTTC. This translates into CASSLVGLTEEETQYF.

J is TRBJ2-2 and V is TRBV7-2, with 7 bases lining up with TRBD2. Germline CDR1 and CDR2: SGHTA and FQGNSA. The CDR3 runs to 17 residues. The trim removed 1 base at V and 3 bases at J, leaving 8 bases unmatched. The CDR3 sequence: CASSLELARIDTGELFF. In DNA form, the CDR3 reads TGTGCCAGCAGCTTAGAACTAGCGAGGATCGACACCGGGGAGCTGTTTTTT.

The chain recombines TRBV4-2 with TRBJ1-4; D possibly corresponds to TRBD1 (5 bases). Between the trimmed V and J ends, which lost 1 base and 8 bases, there was a span of 17 bases. Per the germline V gene, CDR1 is LGHNA and CDR2 is YNFKEQ. There are 16 residues in the CDR3. The CDR3 DNA reads TGTGCCAGCAGCCAAGCCCCGGGGCAGGGAAACGAAAAACTGTTTTTT. It translates to CASSQAPGQGNEKLFF.

This clone came up a few times. The CDR3: CASSYREGQPQHF. CDR3 coding DNA: TGTGCCAGCAGCTATAGGGAGGGCCAGCCCCAGCATTTT. J is TRBJ1-5 and V is TRBV6-5; D not resolved. CDR3 length equals 13 residues. V lost 6 bases and J lost 7, with 13 bases in between. Germline V gene data show CDR1 as MNHEY and CDR2 as SVGAGI.

This clone was detected once. The rearrangement joins TRBV6-5 to TRBJ1-5; possibly TRBD1 for D (5 bases). Trimming stripped 6 bases from V and 2 bases from J, with 11 bases between. Germline assignment: CDR1 MNHEY and CDR2 SVGAGI. The CDR3 contains 14 residues. The CDR3 sequence is CASRNTGRNQPQHF. CDR3 DNA: TGTGCCAGCAGGAATACAGGTCGCAATCAGCCCCAGCATTTT.

The genes are TRBV3-1 (or the pseudogene TRBV3-2) and TRBJ1-2; 7 positions agree with TRBD1. The CDR3 totals 15 residues. CDR1 is LGHDT and CDR2 is YNNKEL in the germline V gene (reference sequence). J was trimmed by 3 bases and V by 3 bases; bases with no gene match: 7. DNA of the CDR3: TGTGCCAGCAGCCACCGACAGGGAGGGGACTATGGCTACACCTTC. It encodes CASSHRQGGDYGYTF.

This chain joins TRBV7-8 and TRBJ2-7; 8 nucleotides line up with TRBD1. Germline CDR1 and CDR2: SGHVS and FQNEAQ. The V segment lost 7 bases and the J segment 4 bases; nucleotides outside the gene matches: 18. CDR3 length: 17 amino acids. Here the CDR3 DNA reads TGTGCCAGCACCAAATGGGGGGTGGCAGGGGGCGCTTACGAGCAGTACTTC. Translated, it gives CASTKWGVAGGAYEQYF.

This clone has a single count. The CDR3 DNA sequence: TGCGCCAGCAGCCAAGTCGCCAGGGGGGTTCACTATGGCTACACCTTC. Translating gives CASSQVARGVHYGYTF. V is TRBV4-3 and J is TRBJ1-2; 7 positions match TRBD1. Trimming removed 1 base from V and 3 bases from J; junction bases left unmatched: 8. Germline values: CDR1 LGHNA, CDR2 YSLEER. The CDR3 has 16 amino acids.

In DNA form, the CDR3 reads TGTGCCAGCAGCTTAGCGAGGGGTTCCGGGGAGCTGTTTTTT. It is translated as CASSLARGSGELFF. The V call is TRBV7-6, the J call TRBJ2-2; D could derive from TRBD1 or TRBD2 (5 bases each). Germline assignment: CDR1 SGHVS and CDR2 FNYEAQ. The germline V and J ends were trimmed by 0 bases and 6 bases, with 8 bases remaining between them. This CDR3 contains 14 residues.

The rearrangement uses TRBV28 and TRBJ1-4; possibly TRBD1 for D (5 bases). From germline, CDR1 is MDHEN and CDR2 SYDVKM. The CDR3 is made up of 13 amino acids. V was trimmed by 5 bases and J by 8 bases, leaving 12 bases between them. The DNA for the CDR3 is TGTGCCAGCAGTCAGGGCGATGGAGAAAAACTGTTTTTT. Its protein product is CASSQGDGEKLFF.

The chain uses TRBV5-1 and TRBJ2-3, with D possibly matching TRBD2 (6 bases). Germline values: CDR1 SGHRS, CDR2 YFSETQ. V gave up 7 bases and J gave up 0 bases, with 12 bases separating them. This CDR3 has 14 amino acids. The CDR3 sequence is CASGGSASTDTQYF. In nucleotides, the CDR3 is TGCGCCAGCGGAGGGTCCGCTAGCACAGATACGCAGTATTTT.

The chain uses TRBV4-1 and TRBJ2-3; TRBD2 matches at 12 bases. The CDR3 sequence is 18 residues long. The V and J ends lost 1 base and 2 bases, in that order; junction bases with no gene match: 7. The germline gives CDR1 MGHRA, CDR2 YSYEKL. CDR3 DNA: TGCGCCAGCAGCCAAGCCCCAACTAGCGGGGGGTACACAGATACGCAGTATTTT. Protein product: CASSQAPTSGGYTDTQYF.

This chain links TRBV7-2 with TRBJ2-5; unclear D gene. The germline CDR1 and CDR2 sequences are SGHTA and FQGNSA. This CDR3 contains 12 residues. Between the trimmed V and J ends, which lost 2 bases and 5 bases, there was a span of 6 bases. CDR3 coding DNA: TGTGCCAGCAGCTTAAGTCGCGAGACCCAGTACTTC. Translated: CASSLSRETQYF.